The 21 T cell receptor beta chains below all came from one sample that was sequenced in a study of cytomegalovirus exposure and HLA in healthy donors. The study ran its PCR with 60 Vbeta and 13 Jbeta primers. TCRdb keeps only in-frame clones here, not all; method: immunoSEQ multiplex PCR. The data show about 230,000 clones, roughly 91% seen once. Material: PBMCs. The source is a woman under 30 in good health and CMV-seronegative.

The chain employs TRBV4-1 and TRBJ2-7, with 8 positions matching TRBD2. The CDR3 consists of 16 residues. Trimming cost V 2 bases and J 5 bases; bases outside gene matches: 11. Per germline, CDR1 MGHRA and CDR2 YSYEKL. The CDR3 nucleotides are TGCGCCAGCAGCCAACCTCCGGGACTAGGAATCCACGAGCAGTACTTC. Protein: CASSQPPGLGIHEQYF.

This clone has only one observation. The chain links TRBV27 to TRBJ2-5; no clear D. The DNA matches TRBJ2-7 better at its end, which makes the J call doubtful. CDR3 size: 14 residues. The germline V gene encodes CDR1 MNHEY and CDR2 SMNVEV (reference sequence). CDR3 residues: CASSLYRHSYEQYF. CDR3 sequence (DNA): TGTGCCAGCAGCCTATACCGACATTCCTACGAGCAGTACTTC.

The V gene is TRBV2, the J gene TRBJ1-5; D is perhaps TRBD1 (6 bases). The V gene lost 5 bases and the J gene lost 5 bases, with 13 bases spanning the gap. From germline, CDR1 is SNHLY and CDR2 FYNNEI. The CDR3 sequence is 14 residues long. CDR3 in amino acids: CASSLEGGDQPQHF. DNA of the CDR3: TGTGCCAGCAGTCTGGAGGGGGGGGATCAGCCCCAGCATTTT.

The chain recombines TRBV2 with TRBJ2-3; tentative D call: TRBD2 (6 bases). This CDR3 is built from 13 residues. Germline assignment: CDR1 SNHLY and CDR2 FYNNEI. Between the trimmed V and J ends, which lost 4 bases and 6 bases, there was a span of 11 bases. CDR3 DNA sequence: TGTGCCAGCAGTGTGACGGAGGGGGATACGCAGTATTTT. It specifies CASSVTEGDTQYF.

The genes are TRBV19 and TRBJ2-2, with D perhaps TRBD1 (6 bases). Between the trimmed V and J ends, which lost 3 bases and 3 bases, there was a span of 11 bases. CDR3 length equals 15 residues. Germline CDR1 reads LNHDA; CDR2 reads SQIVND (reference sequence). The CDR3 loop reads CASSILGGDTGELFF. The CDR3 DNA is TGTGCCAGTAGTATTCTAGGGGGTGACACCGGGGAGCTGTTTTTT.

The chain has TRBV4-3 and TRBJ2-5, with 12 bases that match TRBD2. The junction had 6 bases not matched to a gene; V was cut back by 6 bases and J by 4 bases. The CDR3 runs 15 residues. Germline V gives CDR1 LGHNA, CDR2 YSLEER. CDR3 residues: CASSRLAGDRETQYF. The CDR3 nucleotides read TGCGCCAGCAGTCGACTAGCGGGAGATAGAGAGACCCAGTACTTC.

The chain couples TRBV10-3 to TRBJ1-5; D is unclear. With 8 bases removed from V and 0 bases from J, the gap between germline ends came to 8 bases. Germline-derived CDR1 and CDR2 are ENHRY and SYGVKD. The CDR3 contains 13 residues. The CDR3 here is CAIGPNSNQPQHF. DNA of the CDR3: TGTGCCATCGGCCCAAATAGCAATCAGCCCCAGCATTTT.

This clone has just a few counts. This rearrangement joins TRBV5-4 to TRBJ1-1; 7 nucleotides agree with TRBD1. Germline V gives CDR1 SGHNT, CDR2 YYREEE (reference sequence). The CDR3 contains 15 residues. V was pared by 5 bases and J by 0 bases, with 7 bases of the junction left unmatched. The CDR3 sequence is CASRRSTGMNTEAFF. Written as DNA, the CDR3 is TGTGCCAGCAGGCGTTCGACAGGGATGAACACTGAAGCTTTCTTT. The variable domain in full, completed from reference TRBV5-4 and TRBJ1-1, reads ETGVTQSPTHLIKTRGQQVTLRCSSQSGHNTVSWYQQALGQGPQFIFQYYREEENGRGNFPPRFSGLQFPNYSSELNVNALELDDSALYLCASRRSTGMNTEAFFGQGTRLTVV.

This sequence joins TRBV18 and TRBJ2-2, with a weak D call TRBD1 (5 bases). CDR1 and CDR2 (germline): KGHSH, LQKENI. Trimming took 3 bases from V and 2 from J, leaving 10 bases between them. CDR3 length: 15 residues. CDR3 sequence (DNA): TGTGCCAGCTCACCCCGGACAACCAACACCGGGGAGCTGTTTTTT. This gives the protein CASSPRTTNTGELFF.

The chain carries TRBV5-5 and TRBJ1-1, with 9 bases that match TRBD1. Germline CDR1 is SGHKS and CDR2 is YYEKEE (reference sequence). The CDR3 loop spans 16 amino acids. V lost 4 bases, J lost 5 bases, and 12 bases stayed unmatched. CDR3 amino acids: CASSTRGQGLGTEAFF. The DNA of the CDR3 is TGTGCCAGCAGCACGCGGGGACAGGGCTTGGGTACTGAAGCTTTCTTT.

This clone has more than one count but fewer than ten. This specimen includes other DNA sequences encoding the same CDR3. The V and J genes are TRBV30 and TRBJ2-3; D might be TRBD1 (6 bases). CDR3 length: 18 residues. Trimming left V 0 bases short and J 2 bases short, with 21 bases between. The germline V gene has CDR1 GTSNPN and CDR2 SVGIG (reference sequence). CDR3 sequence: CAWSVRVWDTVNTDTQYF. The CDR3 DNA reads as TGTGCCTGGAGTGTACGGGTCTGGGACACTGTGAACACAGATACGCAGTATTTT.

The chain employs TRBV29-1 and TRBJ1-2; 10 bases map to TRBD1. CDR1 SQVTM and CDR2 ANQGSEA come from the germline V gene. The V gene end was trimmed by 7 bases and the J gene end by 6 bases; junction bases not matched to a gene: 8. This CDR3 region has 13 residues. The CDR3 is CSALATGGDGYTF. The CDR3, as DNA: TGCAGCGCTCTAGCGACAGGGGGCGATGGCTACACCTTC.

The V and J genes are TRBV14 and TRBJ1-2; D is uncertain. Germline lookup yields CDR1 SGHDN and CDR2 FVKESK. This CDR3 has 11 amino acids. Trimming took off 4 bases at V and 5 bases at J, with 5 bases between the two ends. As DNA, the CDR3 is TGTGCCAGCAGCCGTTCATATGGCTACACCTTC. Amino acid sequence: CASSRSYGYTF.

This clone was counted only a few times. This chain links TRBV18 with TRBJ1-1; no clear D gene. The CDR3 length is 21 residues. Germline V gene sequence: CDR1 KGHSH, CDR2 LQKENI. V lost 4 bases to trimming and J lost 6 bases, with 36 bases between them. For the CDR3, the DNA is TGTGCCAGCTCACTCCTCCCGCTGCGACGGTTGATAACCCTGCGGGTTTCTGAAGCTTTCTTT. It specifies CASSLLPLRRLITLRVSEAFF.

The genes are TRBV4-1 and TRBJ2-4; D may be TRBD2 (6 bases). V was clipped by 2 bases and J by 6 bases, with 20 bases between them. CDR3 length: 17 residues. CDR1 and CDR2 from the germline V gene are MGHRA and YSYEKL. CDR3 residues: CASSQLRLEMERNIQYF. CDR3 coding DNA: TGCGCCAGCAGCCAACTCCGACTAGAGATGGAGAGAAACATTCAGTACTTC.

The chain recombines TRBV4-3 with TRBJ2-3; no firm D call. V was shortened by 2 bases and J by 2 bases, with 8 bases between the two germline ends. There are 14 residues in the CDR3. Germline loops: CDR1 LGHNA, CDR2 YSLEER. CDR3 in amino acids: CASSQSLLTDTQYF. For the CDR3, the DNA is TGCGCCAGCAGCCAATCCCTTCTCACAGATACGCAGTATTTT.

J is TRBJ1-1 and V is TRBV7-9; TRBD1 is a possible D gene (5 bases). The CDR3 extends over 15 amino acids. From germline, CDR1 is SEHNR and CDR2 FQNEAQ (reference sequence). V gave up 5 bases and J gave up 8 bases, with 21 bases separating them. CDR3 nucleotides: TGTGCCAGCAGCGACACCCGGGGAGGGGATCGGGAAGCTTTCTTT. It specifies CASSDTRGGDREAFF.

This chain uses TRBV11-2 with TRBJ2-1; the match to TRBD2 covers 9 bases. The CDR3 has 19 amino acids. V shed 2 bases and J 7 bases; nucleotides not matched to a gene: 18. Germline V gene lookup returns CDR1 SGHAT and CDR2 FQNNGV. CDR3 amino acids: CASSLRKIAGGALGNEQFF. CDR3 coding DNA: TGTGCCAGCAGCTTACGGAAGATCGCGGGGGGGGCCTTGGGTAATGAGCAGTTCTTC. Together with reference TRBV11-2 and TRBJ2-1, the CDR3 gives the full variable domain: EAGVAQSPRYKIIEKRQSVAFWCNPISGHATLYWYQQILGQGPKLLIQFQNNGVVDDSQLPKDRFSAERLKGVDSTLKIQPAKLEDSAVYLCASSLRKIAGGALGNEQFFGPGTRLTVL.

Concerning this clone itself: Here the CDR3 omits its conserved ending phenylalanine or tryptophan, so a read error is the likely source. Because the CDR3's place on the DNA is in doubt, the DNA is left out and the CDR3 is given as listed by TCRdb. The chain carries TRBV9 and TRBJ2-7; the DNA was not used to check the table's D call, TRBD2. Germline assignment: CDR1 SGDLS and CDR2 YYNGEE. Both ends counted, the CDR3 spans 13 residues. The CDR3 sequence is CASVWTSGSFSSL.

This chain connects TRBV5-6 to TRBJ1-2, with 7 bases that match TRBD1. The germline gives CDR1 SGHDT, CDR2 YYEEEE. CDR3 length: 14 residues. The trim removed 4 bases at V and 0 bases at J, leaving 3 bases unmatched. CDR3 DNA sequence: TGTGCCAGCAGCGGAGGGACAGCTAACTATGGCTACACCTTC. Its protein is CASSGGTANYGYTF.

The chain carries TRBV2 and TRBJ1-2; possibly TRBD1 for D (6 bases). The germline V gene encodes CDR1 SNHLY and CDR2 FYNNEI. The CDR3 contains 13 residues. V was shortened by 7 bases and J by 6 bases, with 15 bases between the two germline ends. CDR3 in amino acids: CASKQGRGDGYTF. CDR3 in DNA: TGTGCCAGCAAGCAAGGCAGGGGAGATGGCTACACCTTC.